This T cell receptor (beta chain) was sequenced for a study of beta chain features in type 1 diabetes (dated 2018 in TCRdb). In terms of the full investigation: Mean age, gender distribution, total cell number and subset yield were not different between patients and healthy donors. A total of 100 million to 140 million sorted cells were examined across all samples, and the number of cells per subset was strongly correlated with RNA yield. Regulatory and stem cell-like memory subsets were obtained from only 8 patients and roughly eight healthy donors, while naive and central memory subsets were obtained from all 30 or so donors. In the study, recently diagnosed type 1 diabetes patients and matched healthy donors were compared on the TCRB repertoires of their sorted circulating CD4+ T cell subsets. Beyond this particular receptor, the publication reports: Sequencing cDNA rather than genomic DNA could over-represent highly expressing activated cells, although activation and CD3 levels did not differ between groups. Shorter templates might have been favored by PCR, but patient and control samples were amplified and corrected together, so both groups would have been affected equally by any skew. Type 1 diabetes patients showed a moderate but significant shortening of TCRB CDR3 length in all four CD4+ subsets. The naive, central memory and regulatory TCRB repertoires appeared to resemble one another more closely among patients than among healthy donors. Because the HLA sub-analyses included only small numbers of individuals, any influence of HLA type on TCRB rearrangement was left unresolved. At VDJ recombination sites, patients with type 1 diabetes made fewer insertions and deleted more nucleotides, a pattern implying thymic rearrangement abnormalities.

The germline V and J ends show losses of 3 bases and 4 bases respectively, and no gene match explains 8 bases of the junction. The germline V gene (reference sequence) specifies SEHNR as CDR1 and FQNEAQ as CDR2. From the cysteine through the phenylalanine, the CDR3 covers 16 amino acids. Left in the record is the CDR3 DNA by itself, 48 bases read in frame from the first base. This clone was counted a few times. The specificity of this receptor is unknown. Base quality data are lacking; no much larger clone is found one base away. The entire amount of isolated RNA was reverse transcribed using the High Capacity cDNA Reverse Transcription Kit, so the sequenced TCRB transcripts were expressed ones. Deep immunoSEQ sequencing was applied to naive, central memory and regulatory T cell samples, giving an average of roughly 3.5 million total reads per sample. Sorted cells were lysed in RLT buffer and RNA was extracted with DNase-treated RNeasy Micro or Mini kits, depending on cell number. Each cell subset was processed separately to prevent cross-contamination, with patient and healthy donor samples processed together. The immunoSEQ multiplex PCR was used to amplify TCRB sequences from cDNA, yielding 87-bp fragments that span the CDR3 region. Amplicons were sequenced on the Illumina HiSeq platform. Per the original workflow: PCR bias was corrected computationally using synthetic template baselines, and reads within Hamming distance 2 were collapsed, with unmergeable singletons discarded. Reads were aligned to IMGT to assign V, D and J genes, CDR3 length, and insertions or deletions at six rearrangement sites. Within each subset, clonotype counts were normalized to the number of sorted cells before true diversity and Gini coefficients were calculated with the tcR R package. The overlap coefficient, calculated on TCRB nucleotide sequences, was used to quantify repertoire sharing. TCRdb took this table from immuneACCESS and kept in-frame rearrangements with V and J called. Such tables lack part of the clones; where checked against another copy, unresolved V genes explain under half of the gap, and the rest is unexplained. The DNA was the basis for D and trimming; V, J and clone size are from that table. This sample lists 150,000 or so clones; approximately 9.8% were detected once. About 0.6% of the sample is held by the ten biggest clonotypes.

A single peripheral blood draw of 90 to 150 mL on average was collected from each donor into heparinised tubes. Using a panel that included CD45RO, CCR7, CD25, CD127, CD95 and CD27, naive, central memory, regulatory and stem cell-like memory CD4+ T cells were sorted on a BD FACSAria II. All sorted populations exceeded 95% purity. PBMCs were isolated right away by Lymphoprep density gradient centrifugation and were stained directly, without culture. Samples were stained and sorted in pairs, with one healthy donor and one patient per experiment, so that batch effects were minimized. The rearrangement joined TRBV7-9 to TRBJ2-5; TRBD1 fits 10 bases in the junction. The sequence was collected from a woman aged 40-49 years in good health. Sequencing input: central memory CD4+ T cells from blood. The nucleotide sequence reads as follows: TGTGCCAGCAGCTTCCCGGGACAGGGGAGGGGAGAGACCCAGTACTTC. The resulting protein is CASSFPGQGRGETQYF.